Presented here are 6 T cell receptor beta chains from one specimen sequenced in a study of regulatory T cells in long-lasting Graves disease. To make TCR beta libraries, researchers used iRepertoire HTBI primers and Arm-PCR of CDR3 regions. TCRdb re-analysed the multiplex PCR reads in MiXCR, keeping a single row per CDR3 protein. The table records under 450,000 distinct CDR3 sequences, roughly 24% of them present only once. The time point was: persistent/refractory GD, antithyroid drugs over 5 years with positive TRAb. TCR sequences were obtained from RNA taken from PBMCs. The sequencing here drew on peripheral blood mononuclear cells (PBMCs), taken when the disease was refractory, from a patient treated with antithyroid drugs. These receptors were obtained from a woman aged 40 to 49 with Graves disease.

This chain uses TRBV20-1 with TRBJ2-7; D uncertain. The CDR3 length is 14 residues. Trimming cost V 5 bases and J 3 bases, with 17 bases left between them. Germline V gene lookup returns CDR1 DFQATT and CDR2 SNEGSKA (reference sequence). CDR3 in DNA: TGCAGTGCTGCTTCCGACGCAGGCGTCTACGAGCAGTACTTC. Protein sequence: CSAASDAGVYEQYF.

This clonotype showed up many times. The chain links TRBV27 to TRBJ1-5, with TRBD1 identical over 8 bases. The junction had 11 bases not matched to a gene; V was cut back by 5 bases and J by 2 bases. CDR3 length equals 17 residues. Germline CDR1 is MNHEY and CDR2 is SMNVEV (reference sequence). CDR3: CASSPRTGNFGNQPQHF. The CDR3 DNA reads as TGTGCCAGCAGTCCGAGGACAGGGAATTTTGGCAATCAGCCCCAGCATTTT.

Concerning this clonotype itself: Its ends do not fully match the called genes, so a read error is possible. The rearrangement links TRBV19 to TRBJ1-5; a weak D match, TRBD1 (6 bases). Per germline, CDR1 LNHDA and CDR2 SQIVND (reference sequence). The CDR3 has 14 amino acids. The CDR3 bases are TGTGCCAGTAGTACTACGACAGGCAACCAGCCCCAGCATTTT. This encodes CASSTTTGNQPQHF.

The chain combines TRBV6-1 with TRBJ1-1; maybe TRBD1 (5 bases). In germline, CDR1 is MNHNS, CDR2 SASEGT. The CDR3 runs 14 residues. V gave up 10 bases and J gave up 4 bases, with 19 bases separating them. CDR3 in DNA: TGTGCCACCGACTTAAGGGGTATGGGCACTGAAGCTTTCTTT. Its protein is CATDLRGMGTEAFF.

Notes on this clonotype: Possible read error: a much larger clone is one base away. This sequence joins TRBV2 and TRBJ2-5; D gene unclear. The CDR3 runs 14 residues. Germline CDR1 and CDR2: SNHLY and FYNNEI. The CDR3 spells CPSNDGTWKGTQYF. The CDR3 nucleotides read TGTCCCAGCAATGATGGTACATGGAAAGGGACCCAGTACTTC.

The chain is built from TRBV2 and TRBJ2-1; the D is unclear. Germline loops: CDR1 SNHLY, CDR2 FYNNEI. The V gene lost 6 bases and the J gene lost 2 bases, with 11 bases spanning the gap. This CDR3 is 14 amino acids long. This CDR3 is CASRQEGAYNEQFF. As DNA, the CDR3 is TGTGCCAGCAGACAAGAAGGCGCCTACAATGAGCAGTTCTTC.